One sample yielded the 14 T cell receptor beta chains listed below, sequenced in a study of shared clonotypes between healthy human individuals. The table came from immunoSEQ multiplex PCR; TCRdb's copy has only in-frame clones and leaves some out. The sample comprises some 1,400,000 clones, roughly 96% of which are singletons, and approximately 1.2% rests with the top ten. Sequencing used naive CD4+ T cells sorted from blood. Subset specified: CD45RA+ positively selected. The receptors come from a man between 25 and 39 years old in good health.

V and J are TRBV30 and TRBJ2-7; 8 bases are a match to TRBD1. Germline CDR1 reads GTSNPN; CDR2 reads SVGIG (reference sequence). The CDR3 is made up of 14 amino acids. V lost 0 bases, J lost 3 bases, and 4 bases stayed unmatched. DNA of the CDR3: TGTGCCTGGAGTGTGAGCAGGGGGCACTACGAGCAGTACTTC. This gives the protein CAWSVSRGHYEQYF. The variable domain in full, completed from reference TRBV30 and TRBJ2-7, reads SQTIHQWPATLVQPVGSPLSLECTVEGTSNPNLYWYRQAAGRGLQLLFYSVGIGQISSEVPQNLSASRPQDRQFILSSKKLLLSDSGFYLCAWSVSRGHYEQYFGPGTRLTVT.

The V call is TRBV12-5, the J call TRBJ2-5, with 14 nucleotides matching TRBD2. The CDR3 runs 16 residues. V lost 1 base and J lost 4; bases outside the gene matches: 2. Germline CDR1 and CDR2: LGHNT and FRNRAP. CDR3 sequence reads: CASGLGTSGRPETQYF. The CDR3 DNA reads as TGTGCTAGTGGTTTGGGGACTAGCGGGAGGCCAGAGACCCAGTACTTC. The full variable domain, in which reference TRBV12-5 and TRBJ2-5 provide the parts outside the CDR3, is DARVTQTPRHKVTEMGQEVTMRCQPILGHNTVFWYRQTMMQGLELLAYFRNRAPLDDSGMPKDRFSAEMPDATLATLKIQPSEPRDSAVYFCASGLGTSGRPETQYFGPGTRLLVL.

This chain links TRBV5-6 with TRBJ2-7; possibly TRBD1 or TRBD2 for D (5 bases each). V lost 6 bases, J lost 7 bases, and 20 bases lay in between. There are 14 residues in the CDR3. Per germline, CDR1 SGHDT and CDR2 YYEEEE. The CDR3 bases are TGTGCCAGCACCTTCGAGGGGCGACGAGGTGAGCAGTACTTC. Its protein is CASTFEGRRGEQYF.

The V call is TRBV5-1, the J call TRBJ2-5; D remains ambiguous. Deletions cut 1 base from V and 4 bases from J, with 8 bases between. The CDR3 covers 13 residues. The germline V gene encodes CDR1 SGHRS and CDR2 YFSETQ. In DNA, the CDR3 is TGCGCCAGCAGCTTGAAGGAATCAGAGACCCAGTACTTC. This encodes CASSLKESETQYF.

The chain is built from TRBV6-5 and TRBJ2-1; 8 nucleotides match TRBD2. Germline values: CDR1 MNHEY, CDR2 SVGAGI. Trimming removed 5 bases from V and 7 bases from J; junction bases left unmatched: 7. This CDR3 is built from 14 residues. This CDR3 reads CASSRWASGNEQFF. For the CDR3, the DNA is TGTGCCAGCAGTCGCTGGGCTAGCGGGAATGAGCAGTTCTTC.

The chain carries TRBV7-3 and TRBJ1-1, with 7 positions matching TRBD1. There are 17 residues in the CDR3. Germline V gene sequence: CDR1 SGHTA, CDR2 FQGTGA. V lost 5 bases, J lost 1 base, and 13 bases stayed unmatched. CDR3 protein: CASSPGPQGEKNTEAFF. The DNA of the CDR3 is TGTGCCAGCAGCCCCGGCCCCCAGGGGGAAAAGAACACTGAAGCTTTCTTT.

J is TRBJ2-7 and V is TRBV5-5; 9 nucleotides line up with TRBD2. The CDR3 loop spans 19 amino acids. Per the germline V gene, CDR1 is SGHKS and CDR2 is YYEKEE (reference sequence). V dropped 3 bases and J dropped 4; count of bases not matched to a gene: 20. CDR3 region: CASSSGPVRRGGRVYEQYF. In DNA form, the CDR3 reads TGTGCCAGCAGCTCGGGCCCAGTACGCCGAGGCGGGAGGGTGTACGAGCAGTACTTC.

This chain uses TRBV7-6 with TRBJ2-3; no clear D. Germline CDR1 reads SGHVS; CDR2 reads FNYEAQ. The V and J ends lost 5 bases and 7 bases respectively, with 10 bases between them. The CDR3 is made up of 12 amino acids. The DNA of the CDR3 is TGTGCCAGCAGCGCCGCGAGTAATACGCAGTATTTT. It translates to CASSAASNTQYF.

In this sample, this clone turned up once. The chain links TRBV30 to TRBJ2-7, with 8 bases fitting TRBD1. This CDR3 region has 13 residues. Germline CDR1 GTSNPN, CDR2 SVGIG (reference sequence). Trimming cost V 0 bases and J 7 bases; bases outside gene matches: 5. This chain's CDR3 is CAWSVRTGREQYF. The CDR3, as DNA: TGTGCCTGGAGTGTGCGGACAGGGCGAGAGCAGTACTTC.

The V gene is TRBV5-4, the J gene TRBJ2-7, with D possibly being TRBD2 (6 bases). Between the trimmed V and J ends, which lost 3 bases and 0 bases, there was a span of 10 bases. The CDR3 covers 14 residues. Germline-derived CDR1 and CDR2 are SGHNT and YYREEE (reference sequence). CDR3 sequence (DNA): TGTGCCAGCAGCTCGAGGCGGGACTCCTACGAGCAGTACTTC. Translated: CASSSRRDSYEQYF. The full variable domain, its missing parts supplied by reference TRBV5-4 and TRBJ2-7, is ETGVTQSPTHLIKTRGQQVTLRCSSQSGHNTVSWYQQALGQGPQFIFQYYREEENGRGNFPPRFSGLQFPNYSSELNVNALELDDSALYLCASSSRRDSYEQYFGPGTRLTVT.

The J gene is TRBJ1-5, the V gene TRBV19; 9 bases agree with TRBD1. CDR1 and CDR2 from the germline V gene are LNHDA and SQIVND (reference sequence). The CDR3 totals 16 residues. V lost 0 bases, J lost 3 bases, and 3 bases stayed unmatched. CDR3 DNA sequence: TGTGCCAGTAGTATAGATGGGACAGGGAACAATCAGCCCCAGCATTTT. Translating gives CASSIDGTGNNQPQHF. Looking up the rest from reference TRBV19 and TRBJ1-5 gives the full variable domain: DGGITQSPKYLFRKEGQNVTLSCEQNLNHDAMYWYRQDPGQGLRLIYYSQIVNDFQKGDIAEGYSVSREKKESFPLTVTSAQKNPTAFYLCASSIDGTGNNQPQHFGDGTRLSIL.

This chain uses TRBV7-6 with TRBJ2-1, with 7 bases that match TRBD2. J gave up 5 bases and V 1 base, and 8 bases lay outside the gene matches. The CDR3 sequence is 16 residues long. Germline values: CDR1 SGHVS, CDR2 FNYEAQ. CDR3 sequence: CASSLVSGTTNNEQFF. The CDR3 DNA follows: TGTGCCAGCAGCTTAGTTTCCGGGACTACAAACAATGAGCAGTTCTTC.

The gene calls are TRBV4-3 and TRBJ2-4; D is uncertain. CDR1 and CDR2 (germline): LGHNA, YSLEER. Trimming pared 1 base from V and 0 bases from J, leaving 10 bases between. The CDR3 sequence is 16 residues long. The CDR3 DNA reads TGCGCCAGCAGCCAAGTAGGCCTTTTAGCCAAAAACATTCAGTACTTC. This gives the protein CASSQVGLLAKNIQYF.

The genes are TRBV28 and TRBJ2-7; unclear D gene. The CDR3 has 12 amino acids. Trimming removed 7 bases from V and 2 bases from J, with 9 bases in between. CDR1 and CDR2 from the germline V gene are MDHEN and SYDVKM. The CDR3 loop reads CASNTAAYEQYF. The CDR3 region has the DNA TGTGCCAGCAATACAGCCGCCTACGAGCAGTACTTC.